A single TCR beta chain is shown here with its context. TCRdb's table, derived via immunoSEQ multiplex PCR, lists solely in-frame clones and lacks some. The sample holds about 160,000 clones, 65% to 85% seen once. The source of the sample is a study of blood T cell repertoires in COVID-19. The wider study: There were acute and convalescent COVID-19 samples, and they came from the United States, Italy and Spain.

The V gene lost 1 base and the J gene lost 5 bases, with 14 bases spanning the gap. CDR3 length equals 15 residues. Germline CDR1 LNHDA, CDR2 SQIVND (reference sequence). The clonotype comes from a woman aged 50 to 60 in a cohort exposed to, infected with or recovered from COVID-19 (not recorded which). Sequencing was carried out using PBMCs or T cells enriched from blood (not recorded which). The gene calls are TRBV19 and TRBJ2-5; no reliable D call. The CDR3 nucleotides read TGTGCCAGTAGTATAGGTCCTACCCCCGGGGAGACCCAGTACTTC. This encodes CASSIGPTPGETQYF.